The next 18 T cell receptor beta chains were all read from a single sample in a study of untreated major depressive disorder. The repertoire was sequenced with immunoSEQ multiplex PCR; TCRdb's copy has only in-frame clones and lacks some. The sample lists over 20,000 clones, 87% occurring once. Source material: CD4+ T cells from PBMCs. The receptor source for this set is a woman aged 30 to 39 in good health.

The CDR3 region has the DNA TGTGCCAGCGGACAGGACCTCTACGAGCAGTACTTC. Encoded protein: CASGQDLYEQYF. The chain joins TRBV6-5 to TRBJ2-7; the match to TRBD1 covers 7 bases. Germline CDR1 is MNHEY and CDR2 is SVGAGI. The CDR3 is made up of 12 amino acids. Germline trimming cut 8 bases from V and 3 bases from J; bases unmatched to any gene: 4.

V gene TRBV5-4 combines with J gene TRBJ1-2; D may be TRBD1 (5 bases). V shed 3 bases and J shed 4 bases, with 13 bases lying between them. CDR1 and CDR2 (germline): SGHNT, YYREEE (reference sequence). There are 14 residues in the CDR3. The CDR3 sequence is CASSSGGVAYGYTF. The CDR3 nucleotides read TGTGCCAGCAGCTCGGGGGGGGTAGCCTATGGCTACACCTTC. The entire variable domain, with the rest obtained from reference TRBV5-4 and TRBJ1-2, is as follows: ETGVTQSPTHLIKTRGQQVTLRCSSQSGHNTVSWYQQALGQGPQFIFQYYREEENGRGNFPPRFSGLQFPNYSSELNVNALELDDSALYLCASSSGGVAYGYTFGSGTRLTVV.

V is TRBV27 and J is TRBJ2-3, with a possible D match to TRBD2 (5 bases). In germline, CDR1 is MNHEY, CDR2 SMNVEV (reference sequence). Between the trimmed V and J ends, which lost 7 bases and 4 bases, there was a span of 18 bases. There are 15 residues in the CDR3. CDR3 coding DNA: TGTGCCAGCACCCCGGGTAGACCGCGGGCAGATACGCAGTATTTT. Its translation is CASTPGRPRADTQYF.

V usage is TRBV6-1 and J usage is TRBJ2-3; weak D call: TRBD1 (5 bases). CDR3 length: 15 residues. Germline V gene data show CDR1 as MNHNS and CDR2 as SASEGT. Between the trimmed V and J ends, which lost 1 base and 5 bases, there was a span of 13 bases. This CDR3 reads CASSEGQGELDTQYF. CDR3 sequence (DNA): TGTGCCAGCAGTGAAGGGCAGGGTGAGTTAGATACGCAGTATTTT.

This chain connects TRBV18 to TRBJ1-1; 10 bases map to TRBD1. The CDR3 length is 13 residues. The ends lost 5 bases at V and 11 bases at J; junction bases unmatched: 8. Germline V gene sequence: CDR1 KGHSH, CDR2 LQKENI. As DNA, the CDR3 is TGTGCCAGCTCATGGGACAGGGGAGGTGGCGCTTTCTTT. Encoded protein: CASSWDRGGGAFF. The whole variable domain, filled in from reference TRBV18 and TRBJ1-1, reads NAGVMQNPRHLVRRRGQEARLRCSPMKGHSHVYWYRQLPEEGLKFMVYLQKENIIDESGMPKERFSAEFPKEGPSILRIQQVVRGDSAAYFCASSWDRGGGAFFGQGTRLTVV.

V gene TRBV4-1 combines with J gene TRBJ1-5; a weak D match, TRBD1 (5 bases). Trimming removed 0 bases at V and 4 bases at J, with 16 bases between. This CDR3 has 17 amino acids. Germline CDR1 and CDR2: MGHRA and YSYEKL. The CDR3 protein is CASSQDWAVGPNQPQHF. The CDR3 nucleotides read TGCGCCAGCAGCCAAGATTGGGCAGTGGGACCAAATCAGCCCCAGCATTTT.

The V and J genes are TRBV27 and TRBJ1-1; 7 bases match TRBD1. Germline CDR1 is MNHEY and CDR2 is SMNVEV (reference sequence). The CDR3 has 15 amino acids. The trim removed 7 bases at V and 1 base at J, leaving 9 bases unmatched. In DNA, the CDR3 is TGTGCCAGCATTGGGACGGCAGGGGGGAACACTGAAGCTTTCTTT. Its protein is CASIGTAGGNTEAFF.

The chain has TRBV13 and TRBJ1-6; D might be TRBD1 (6 bases). This CDR3 is 13 amino acids long. Germline values: CDR1 PRHDT, CDR2 FYEKMQ (reference sequence). The CDR3 region is CPFEGGLGPPLHF. The CDR3, as DNA: TGTCCCTTCGAGGGGGGGCTCGGTCCACCCCTCCACTTT.

The rearrangement uses TRBV5-1 and TRBJ2-5; 7 bases match TRBD1. V lost 4 bases to trimming and J lost 2 bases; unmatched junction nucleotides: 8. The germline V gene encodes CDR1 SGHRS and CDR2 YFSETQ. This CDR3 comprises 15 residues. CDR3 protein: CASSLSGTDQETQYF. Written as DNA, the CDR3 is TGCGCCAGCAGCCTATCCGGGACAGATCAAGAGACCCAGTACTTC.

V usage is TRBV20-1 and J usage is TRBJ2-7, with a tentative D call TRBD1 (6 bases). CDR3 length equals 11 residues. V was clipped by 2 bases and J by 6 bases, with 8 bases between them. CDR1 is DFQATT and CDR2 is SNEGSKA in the germline V gene (reference sequence). CDR3 in DNA: TGCAGTGCTAGAAGGGACACCGAGCAGTACTTC. It specifies CSARRDTEQYF.

The chain uses TRBV29-1 and TRBJ2-1, with unresolved D. CDR3 length equals 12 residues. Germline CDR1 is SQVTM and CDR2 is ANQGSEA. With 7 bases removed from V and 1 base from J, the gap between germline ends came to 8 bases. The chain's CDR3 is CSALTSYNEQFF. CDR3 DNA sequence: TGCAGCGCGCTAACTTCCTACAATGAGCAGTTCTTC.

V gene TRBV4-2 combines with J gene TRBJ1-2; D is uncertain. The CDR3 is 15 amino acids. V lost 0 bases and J 8 bases, leaving 16 bases between the germline ends. The V gene's germline CDR1 is LGHNA and CDR2 YNFKEQ. The CDR3 protein is CASSQETLPLGGYTF. In DNA form, the CDR3 reads TGTGCCAGCAGCCAAGAAACCCTCCCCCTAGGGGGCTACACCTTC.

V is TRBV9 and J is TRBJ1-4; D is uncertain. The CDR3 runs to 13 residues. CDR1 and CDR2 (germline): SGDLS, YYNGEE. V was clipped by 4 bases and J by 9 bases, with 13 bases between them. The CDR3 DNA reads as TGTGCCAGCAGCCCGAATCATCCGAAAAAACTGTTTTTT. Its protein is CASSPNHPKKLFF. The full variable domain, with the rest looked up from reference TRBV9 and TRBJ1-4, is DSGVTQTPKHLITATGQRVTLRCSPRSGDLSVYWYQQSLDQGLQFLIQYYNGEERAKGNILERFSAQQFPDLHSELNLSSLELGDSALYFCASSPNHPKKLFFGSGTQLSVL.

This chain connects TRBV7-2 to TRBJ1-2, with 7 bases fitting TRBD1. The CDR3 contains 15 residues. The V and J ends lost 5 bases and 3 bases, in that order; junction bases with no gene match: 9. CDR1 is SGHTA and CDR2 is FQGNSA in the germline V gene. CDR3 DNA sequence: TGTGCCAGCAGCCCCCGACAGGGTGGCTACTATGGCTACACCTTC. Its protein is CASSPRQGGYYGYTF.

V is TRBV6-6 and J is TRBJ2-7, with D possibly being TRBD2 (7 bases). V was cut by 3 bases and J by 6 bases, with 21 bases left in between. The CDR3 is 16 residues long. Per germline, CDR1 MNHNY and CDR2 SVGAGI (reference sequence). CDR3 amino acids: CASSYKGGISFVEQYF. The CDR3 region has the DNA TGTGCCAGCAGTTATAAGGGGGGGATCTCGTTCGTCGAGCAGTACTTC.

The chain is built from TRBV5-1 and TRBJ2-6; D remains unclear. The length of the CDR3 is 15 residues. The V end was cut by 1 base, the J end by 2 bases, with 7 bases between. Germline-derived CDR1 and CDR2 are SGHRS and YFSETQ. In DNA form, the CDR3 reads TGCGCCAGCAGCTTGTCATCCGCTGGGGCCAACGTCCTGACTTTC. Its protein product is CASSLSSAGANVLTF.

The rearrangement joins TRBV7-3 to TRBJ2-2; no definite D call. The CDR3 length is 14 residues. CDR1 SGHTA and CDR2 FQGTGA come from the germline V gene. Trimming pared 2 bases from V and 6 bases from J, leaving 10 bases between. In nucleotides, the CDR3 is TGTGCCAGCAGCTTATACGTCAGATCCGGGGAGCTGTTTTTT. Its translation is CASSLYVRSGELFF.

This clone was recorded only once. The chain recombines TRBV2 with TRBJ1-2; unclear D gene. Germline V gene data show CDR1 as SNHLY and CDR2 as FYNNEI. Deletions cut 6 bases from V and 2 bases from J, with 13 bases between. The CDR3 totals 14 residues. The CDR3 sequence: CASRFRASNYGYTF. The DNA of the CDR3 is TGTGCCAGCAGGTTTCGGGCCTCAAACTATGGCTACACCTTC.